Each of the 31 T cell receptor beta chains below was sequenced from the same sample in a study of blood T cell repertoires in COVID-19. The table came from immunoSEQ multiplex PCR; TCRdb's copy has only in-frame clones and leaves some out. The sample lists tens of thousands of clones; around 86% were seen once. Sequencing was carried out using peripheral blood. The source of these receptors is a human donor in a cohort sampled during active COVID-19. The donor label of this sample is uncertain.

The J gene is TRBJ1-5, the V gene TRBV6-5, with 9 positions matching TRBD1. J gave up 6 bases and V 5 bases, and 2 bases lay outside the gene matches. CDR1 MNHEY and CDR2 SVGAGI come from the germline V gene. This CDR3 spans 13 amino acids. CDR3 amino acids: CASSTGGGQPQHF. The CDR3 nucleotides are TGTGCCAGCAGTACAGGGGGCGGTCAGCCCCAGCATTTT.

The rearrangement uses TRBV4-1 and TRBJ1-2; D unresolved. Trimming removed 3 bases at V and 1 base at J, with 9 bases between. The CDR3 sequence is 14 residues long. From germline, CDR1 is MGHRA and CDR2 YSYEKL. CDR3 bases: TGCGCCAGCAGCCAGTTAACTAATAACTATGGCTACACCTTC. This encodes CASSQLTNNYGYTF.

The chain carries TRBV2 and TRBJ2-3, with 7 bases identical to TRBD1. V dropped 6 bases and J dropped 0; count of bases not matched to a gene: 3. Germline lookup yields CDR1 SNHLY and CDR2 FYNNEI. The CDR3 runs to 14 residues. Here the CDR3 DNA reads TGTGCCAGCAGGGGACAGCCTAGCACAGATACGCAGTATTTT. Its translation: CASRGQPSTDTQYF.

This chain joins TRBV19 and TRBJ1-2; 8 positions agree with TRBD1. The CDR3 is 14 amino acids. From germline, CDR1 is LNHDA and CDR2 SQIVND (reference sequence). V was pared by 6 bases and J by 2 bases, with 5 bases of the junction left unmatched. The CDR3 coding sequence is TGTGCCAGTAGACCTGGGACAGGCAACTATGGCTACACCTTC. Translation: CASRPGTGNYGYTF.

V and J are TRBV11-3 and TRBJ2-7, with 8 bases identical to TRBD2. With V trimmed by 3 bases and J by 4 bases, 8 bases remained unmatched. This CDR3 contains 15 residues. CDR1 is SGHNT and CDR2 is YENEEA in the germline V gene. CDR3 protein: CASSLGREGAYEQYF. CDR3 DNA: TGTGCCAGCAGCTTGGGCCGGGAGGGAGCATACGAGCAGTACTTC.

V is TRBV5-1 and J is TRBJ1-2, with TRBD1 matching 9 bases. This CDR3 has 15 residues. The V segment lost 4 bases and the J segment 4 bases; nucleotides outside the gene matches: 8. CDR1 is SGHRS and CDR2 is YFSETQ in the germline V gene. The CDR3 sequence: CASSLAQGAGYGYTF. In nucleotides, the CDR3 is TGCGCCAGCAGCCTAGCACAGGGGGCAGGCTATGGCTACACCTTC.

This clone was counted once. This chain connects TRBV25-1 to TRBJ2-1; TRBD2 aligns across 7 bases. Trimming cost V 2 bases and J 7 bases; bases outside gene matches: 5. The CDR3 contains 14 residues. Germline V gene lookup returns CDR1 MGHDK and CDR2 SYGVNS. The CDR3 reads CASSERSGKNEQFF. CDR3 nucleotides: TGTGCCAGCAGTGAACGAAGCGGGAAGAATGAGCAGTTCTTC.

This chain uses TRBV30 with TRBJ1-3; no clear D. Looked up from germline, CDR1 is GTSNPN and CDR2 is SVGIG (reference sequence). Trimming cost V 5 bases and J 4 bases, with 12 bases left between them. This CDR3 is built from 13 residues. The CDR3 here is CAWGRSLGNTIYF. CDR3 sequence (DNA): TGTGCCTGGGGGCGATCCCTCGGAAACACCATATATTTT.

The V and J genes are TRBV4-1 and TRBJ2-1; D gene unclear. V lost 0 bases and J 2 bases, leaving 11 bases between the germline ends. The CDR3 spans 16 residues. Germline V gene lookup returns CDR1 MGHRA and CDR2 YSYEKL. The chain's CDR3 is CASSQDLRVTYNEQFF. The CDR3 nucleotides read TGCGCCAGCAGCCAAGATCTTAGAGTCACCTACAATGAGCAGTTCTTC.

This chain joins TRBV11-2 and TRBJ2-3; D possibly corresponds to TRBD2 (5 bases). The CDR3 length is 13 residues. Germline CDR1 SGHAT, CDR2 FQNNGV. Trimming left V 9 bases short and J 6 bases short, with 16 bases between. This CDR3 is CASTEGTYDTQYF. In DNA, the CDR3 is TGTGCCAGTACCGAGGGTACCTATGATACGCAGTATTTT.

The V and J genes are TRBV5-1 and TRBJ2-3, with D perhaps matching TRBD1 (8 bases). Germline assignment: CDR1 SGHRS and CDR2 YFSETQ. The CDR3 has 15 amino acids. V shed 5 bases and J shed 6 bases, with 19 bases lying between them. CDR3 nucleotides: TGCGCCAGCAGGCTCGGACGGGGGGACAGGGATACGCAGTATTTT. Amino acid sequence: CASRLGRGDRDTQYF.

The rearrangement uses TRBV29-1 and TRBJ1-4; D gene ambiguous. V lost 3 bases to trimming and J lost 8 bases, with 13 bases between them. Per germline, CDR1 SQVTM and CDR2 ANQGSEA. The CDR3 consists of 13 residues. CDR3 in amino acids: CSVDLSGREKLFF. The DNA for the CDR3 is TGCAGCGTTGATCTGAGCGGGCGGGAAAAACTGTTTTTT.

The rearrangement links TRBV11-2 to TRBJ2-1, with TRBD2 matching over 10 bases. V lost 6 bases and J lost 6; bases outside the gene matches: 2. CDR1 is SGHAT, CDR2 FQNNGV, per germline. CDR3 size: 13 residues. CDR3 in amino acids: CASRIAGGNEQFF. CDR3 coding DNA: TGTGCCAGCAGGATAGCGGGAGGCAATGAGCAGTTCTTC.

This rearrangement joins TRBV27 to TRBJ2-7, with 9 bases lining up with TRBD2. CDR1 and CDR2 (germline): MNHEY, SMNVEV (reference sequence). V shed 3 bases and J 5 bases; nucleotides not matched to a gene: 14. The CDR3 is 17 residues long. DNA of the CDR3: TGTGCCAGCAGTTTGGCGGGAGGGCCTCTAGCCGGCCACGAGCAGTACTTC. Amino acids: CASSLAGGPLAGHEQYF.

The V and J genes are TRBV11-3 and TRBJ2-1, with TRBD1 matching 7 bases. This CDR3 spans 15 amino acids. The V gene end was trimmed by 3 bases and the J gene end by 7 bases; junction bases not matched to a gene: 9. Germline V gives CDR1 SGHNT, CDR2 YENEEA. The CDR3: CASSLRQGGNNEQFF. Written as DNA, the CDR3 is TGTGCCAGCAGCTTGAGACAGGGCGGCAATAATGAGCAGTTCTTC.

This chain connects TRBV5-1 to TRBJ2-7; a weak D match, TRBD2 (5 bases). CDR3 length: 16 amino acids. Trimming shortened V by 4 bases and J by 2 bases, and 19 bases separated the two germline ends. Germline-derived CDR1 and CDR2 are SGHRS and YFSETQ. The CDR3 region has the DNA TGCGCCAGCAGCCGCTCGACGGGGTTTGACACCTACGAGCAGTACTTC. Protein: CASSRSTGFDTYEQYF.

The CDR3 sequence is CASSSTGYQETQYF. DNA for the CDR3: TGTGCCAGCAGCTCCACAGGGTACCAAGAGACCCAGTACTTC. The chain combines TRBV11-3 with TRBJ2-5; perhaps TRBD1 as D (6 bases). The V end was cut by 4 bases, the J end by 0 bases, with 9 bases between. The CDR3 contains 14 residues. Germline V gene data show CDR1 as SGHNT and CDR2 as YENEEA.

The chain has TRBV2 and TRBJ2-7; 7 bases are a match to TRBD1. The germline V gene encodes CDR1 SNHLY and CDR2 FYNNEI. Trimming cost V 4 bases and J 4 bases; bases outside gene matches: 1. CDR3 size: 12 residues. CDR3 residues: CASSGQGYEQYF. CDR3 DNA sequence: TGTGCCAGCAGTGGACAGGGTTACGAGCAGTACTTC.

The chain links TRBV10-3 to TRBJ2-7, with 11 bases identical to TRBD2. Germline trimming cut 4 bases from V and 6 bases from J; bases unmatched to any gene: 8. Germline V gives CDR1 ENHRY, CDR2 SYGVKD. The CDR3 spans 15 residues. DNA for the CDR3: TGTGCCATCAGTGGTTCTAGCGGGGGGAGCGCCGAGCAGTACTTC. Its translation is CAISGSSGGSAEQYF.

This sequence joins TRBV7-2 and TRBJ1-2; tentatively, D is TRBD1 (6 bases). V dropped 5 bases and J dropped 5 bases, with 12 bases sitting between them. This CDR3 has 13 residues. CDR1 is SGHTA, CDR2 FQGNSA, per germline. The CDR3 protein is CASSALTGYGYTF. In DNA form, the CDR3 reads TGTGCCAGCAGCGCCCTTACAGGGTATGGCTACACCTTC.

V gene TRBV28 combines with J gene TRBJ2-1, with D perhaps matching TRBD1 (5 bases). This CDR3 spans 13 amino acids. V lost 2 bases to trimming and J lost 9 bases, with 11 bases between them. Germline CDR1 reads MDHEN; CDR2 reads SYDVKM. DNA for the CDR3: TGTGCCAGCAGTTTACGAGCAACAGGTGAGCAGTTCTTC. This translates into CASSLRATGEQFF.

V is TRBV27 and J is TRBJ2-1, with 11 bases identical to TRBD2. The CDR3 extends over 13 amino acids. Per germline, CDR1 MNHEY and CDR2 SMNVEV (reference sequence). Trimming took 5 bases from V and 9 from J; bases not matched to a gene: 3. The CDR3 DNA sequence: TGTGCCAGCAGTCCCGGGACTAGCGGTGAGCAGTTCTTC. Amino acids: CASSPGTSGEQFF.

This sequence joins TRBV5-1 and TRBJ2-1; 14 positions agree with TRBD2. Germline V gene data show CDR1 as SGHRS and CDR2 as YFSETQ. The V segment lost 3 bases and the J segment 9 bases; nucleotides outside the gene matches: 5. The CDR3 runs to 15 residues. For the CDR3, the DNA is TGCGCCAGCAGCTCCGGGACTAGCGGGAGTGGTGAGCAGTTCTTC. It yields the protein CASSSGTSGSGEQFF.

The chain uses TRBV5-1 and TRBJ1-4; 7 bases fit TRBD1. CDR3 length equals 14 residues. Losses at the gene ends were 3 bases for V and 4 bases for J; bases not matched to a gene: 3. CDR1 SGHRS and CDR2 YFSETQ come from the germline V gene. The CDR3 bases are TGCGCCAGCAGCTGGACAGGCCTTAATGAAAAACTGTTTTTT. As protein: CASSWTGLNEKLFF. The variable domain in full, completed from reference TRBV5-1 and TRBJ1-4, reads KAGVTQTPRYLIKTRGQQVTLSCSPISGHRSVSWYQQTPGQGLQFLFEYFSETQRNKGNFPGRFSGRQFSNSRSEMNVSTLELGDSALYLCASSWTGLNEKLFFGSGTQLSVL.

V gene TRBV6-5 combines with J gene TRBJ2-1, with a tentative D call TRBD2 (6 bases). The ends were cut back, 7 bases at V and 4 bases at J, with 14 bases in the middle. Germline V CDR1 and CDR2: MNHEY, SVGAGI. There are 14 residues in the CDR3. CDR3 residues: CASIVSAGYNEQFF. The CDR3 DNA follows: TGTGCCAGCATTGTCTCAGCGGGTTACAATGAGCAGTTCTTC.

The CDR3 DNA reads as TGTGCCAGCAGCTGGGGACTAGCGGGGGGCCCTAGCACAGATACGCAGTATTTT. Protein: CASSWGLAGGPSTDTQYF. This sequence joins TRBV5-5 and TRBJ2-3; TRBD2 agrees at 15 bases. With 3 bases clipped from V and 0 bases from J, the junction kept 5 bases outside the gene matches. Germline CDR1 reads SGHKS; CDR2 reads YYEKEE (reference sequence). The CDR3 consists of 18 residues.

The chain uses TRBV19 and TRBJ1-3, with D maybe TRBD1 (5 bases). In germline, CDR1 is LNHDA, CDR2 SQIVND (reference sequence). CDR3 size: 14 residues. V was trimmed by 7 bases and J by 0 bases, leaving 10 bases between them. This CDR3 reads CASNRQLSGNTIYF. The CDR3 nucleotides read TGTGCCAGTAACCGACAGCTCTCTGGAAACACCATATATTTT.

The chain recombines TRBV20-1 with TRBJ2-1; D not certain. CDR1 and CDR2 from the germline V gene are DFQATT and SNEGSKA (reference sequence). This CDR3 spans 10 amino acids. In DNA form, the CDR3 reads TGCAGCCCCGTCGACAATGAGCAGTTCTTC. This translates into CSPVDNEQFF.

This rearrangement joins TRBV7-2 to TRBJ2-3; D might be TRBD2 (5 bases). Germline CDR1 is SGHTA and CDR2 is FQGNSA. The CDR3 has 12 amino acids. V was trimmed by 5 bases and J by 6 bases, leaving 9 bases between them. The CDR3 sequence is CASSPWRDTQYF. CDR3 sequence (DNA): TGTGCCAGCAGCCCGTGGAGGGATACGCAGTATTTT.

CDR3 region: CASSNEARFAGTDTQYF. The CDR3, as DNA: TGTGCCAGCAGCAATGAGGCGAGATTCGCGGGCACAGATACGCAGTATTTT. This chain connects TRBV21-1 to TRBJ2-3; TRBD2 reflects the table's D call only, with no check against the DNA. TRBV21-1 is a documented pseudogene. The CDR3 has 17 residues.

This chain connects TRBV6-1 to TRBJ1-2, with D hard to call. V was clipped by 0 bases and J by 5 bases, with 10 bases between them. Looked up from germline, CDR1 is MNHNS and CDR2 is SASEGT. The CDR3 runs 14 residues. This CDR3 is CASSEATQLYGYTF. The CDR3 bases are TGTGCCAGCAGTGAAGCTACTCAACTGTATGGCTACACCTTC.